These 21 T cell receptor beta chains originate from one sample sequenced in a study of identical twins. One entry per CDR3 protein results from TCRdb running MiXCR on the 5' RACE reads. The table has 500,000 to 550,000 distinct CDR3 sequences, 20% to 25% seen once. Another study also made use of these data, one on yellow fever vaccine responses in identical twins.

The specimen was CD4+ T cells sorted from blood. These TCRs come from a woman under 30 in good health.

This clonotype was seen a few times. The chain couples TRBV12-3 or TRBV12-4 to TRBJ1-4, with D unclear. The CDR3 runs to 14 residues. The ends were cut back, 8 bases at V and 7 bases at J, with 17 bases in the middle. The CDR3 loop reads CASQRTGPLEKLFF. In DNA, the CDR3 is TGTGCCAGCCAACGGACTGGGCCGCTTGAAAAACTGTTTTTT.

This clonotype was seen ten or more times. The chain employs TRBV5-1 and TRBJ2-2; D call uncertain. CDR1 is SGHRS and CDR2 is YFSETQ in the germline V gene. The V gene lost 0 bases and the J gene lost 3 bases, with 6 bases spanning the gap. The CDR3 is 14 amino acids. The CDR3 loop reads CASSLEPYTGELFF. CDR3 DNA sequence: TGCGCCAGCAGCTTGGAACCTTACACCGGGGAGCTGTTTTTT.

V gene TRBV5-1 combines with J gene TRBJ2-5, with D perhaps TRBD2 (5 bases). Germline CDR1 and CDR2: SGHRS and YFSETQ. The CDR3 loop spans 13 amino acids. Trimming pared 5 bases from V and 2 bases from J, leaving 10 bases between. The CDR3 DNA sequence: TGCGCCAGCAGGACGGGATTGCAAGAGACCCAGTACTTC. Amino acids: CASRTGLQETQYF. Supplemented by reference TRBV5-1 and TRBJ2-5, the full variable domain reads KAGVTQTPRYLIKTRGQQVTLSCSPISGHRSVSWYQQTPGQGLQFLFEYFSETQRNKGNFPGRFSGRQFSNSRSEMNVSTLELGDSALYLCASRTGLQETQYFGPGTRLLVL.

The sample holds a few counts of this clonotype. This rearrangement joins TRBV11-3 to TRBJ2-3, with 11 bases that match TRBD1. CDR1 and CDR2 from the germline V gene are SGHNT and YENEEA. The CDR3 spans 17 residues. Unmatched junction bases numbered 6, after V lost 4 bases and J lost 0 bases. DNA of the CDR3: TGTGCCAGCAGCTCGGGGGACAGGGGGTCTAGCACAGATACGCAGTATTTT. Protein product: CASSSGDRGSSTDTQYF.

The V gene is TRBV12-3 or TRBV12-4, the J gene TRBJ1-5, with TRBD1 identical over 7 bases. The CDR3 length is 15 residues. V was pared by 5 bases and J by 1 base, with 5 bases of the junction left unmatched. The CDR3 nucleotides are TGTGCCAGCAGTCTAGACAGGGTGAGCAATCAGCCCCAGCATTTT. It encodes CASSLDRVSNQPQHF.

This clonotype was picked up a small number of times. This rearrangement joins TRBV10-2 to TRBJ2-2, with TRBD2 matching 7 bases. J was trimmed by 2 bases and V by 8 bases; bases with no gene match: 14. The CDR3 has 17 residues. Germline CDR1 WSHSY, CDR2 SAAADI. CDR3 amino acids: CASAVLGLADNTGELFF. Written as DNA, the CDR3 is TGCGCCAGCGCTGTACTTGGTCTAGCGGACAACACCGGGGAGCTGTTTTTT.

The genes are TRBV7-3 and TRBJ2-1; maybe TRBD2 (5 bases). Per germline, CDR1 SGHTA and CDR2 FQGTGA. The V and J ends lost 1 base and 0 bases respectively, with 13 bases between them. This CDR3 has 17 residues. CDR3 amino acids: CASSLRASGSSYNEQFF. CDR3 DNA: TGTGCCAGCAGCTTAAGAGCATCGGGGAGCTCCTACAATGAGCAGTTCTTC.

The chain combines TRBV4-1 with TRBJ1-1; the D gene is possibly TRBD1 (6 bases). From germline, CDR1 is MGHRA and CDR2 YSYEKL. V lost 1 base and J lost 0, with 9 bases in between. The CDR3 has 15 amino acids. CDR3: CASSQVDRLNTEAFF. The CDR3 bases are TGCGCCAGCAGCCAAGTGGACAGACTGAACACTGAAGCTTTCTTT.

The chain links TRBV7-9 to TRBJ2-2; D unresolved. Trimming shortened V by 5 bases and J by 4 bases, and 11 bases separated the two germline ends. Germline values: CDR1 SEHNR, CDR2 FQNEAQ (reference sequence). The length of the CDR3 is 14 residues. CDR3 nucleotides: TGTGCCAGCAGCCCCAGTCTCTTCACCGGGGAGCTGTTTTTT. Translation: CASSPSLFTGELFF.

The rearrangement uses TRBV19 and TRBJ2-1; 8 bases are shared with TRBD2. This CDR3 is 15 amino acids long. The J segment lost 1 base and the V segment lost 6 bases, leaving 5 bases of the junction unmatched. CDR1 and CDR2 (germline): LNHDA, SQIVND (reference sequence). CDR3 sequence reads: CASRTLAASYNEQFF. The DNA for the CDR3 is TGTGCCAGTAGGACACTAGCGGCTTCCTACAATGAGCAGTTCTTC.

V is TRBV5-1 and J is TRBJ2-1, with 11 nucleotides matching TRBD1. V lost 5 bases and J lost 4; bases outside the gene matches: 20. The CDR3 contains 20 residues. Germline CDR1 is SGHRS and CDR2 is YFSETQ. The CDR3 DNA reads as TGCGCCAGCAGTGGATTTGTAAACAAAGCCGGGACAGGGGGATACAATGAGCAGTTCTTC. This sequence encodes CASSGFVNKAGTGGYNEQFF.

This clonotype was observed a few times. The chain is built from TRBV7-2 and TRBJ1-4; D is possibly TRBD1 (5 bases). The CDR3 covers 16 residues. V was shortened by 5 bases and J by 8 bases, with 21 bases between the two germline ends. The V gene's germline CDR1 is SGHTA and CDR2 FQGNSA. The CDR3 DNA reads TGTGCCAGCAGCCAACCGGGGGACGGCCCCCGAGAAAAACTGTTTTTT. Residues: CASSQPGDGPREKLFF.

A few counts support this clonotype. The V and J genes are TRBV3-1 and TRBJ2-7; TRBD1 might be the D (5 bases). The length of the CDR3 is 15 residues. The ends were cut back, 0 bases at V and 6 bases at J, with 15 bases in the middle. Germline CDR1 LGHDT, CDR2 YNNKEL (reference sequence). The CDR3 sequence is CASSQEGVSRREQYF. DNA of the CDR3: TGTGCCAGCAGCCAAGAAGGGGTGAGCAGACGCGAGCAGTACTTC.

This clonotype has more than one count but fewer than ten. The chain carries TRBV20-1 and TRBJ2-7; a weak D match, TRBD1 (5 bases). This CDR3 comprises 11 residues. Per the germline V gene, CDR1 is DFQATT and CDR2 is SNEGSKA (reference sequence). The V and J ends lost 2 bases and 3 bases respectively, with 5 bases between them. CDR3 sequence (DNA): TGCAGTGCTAGACAGGGCTACGAGCAGTACTTC. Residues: CSARQGYEQYF.

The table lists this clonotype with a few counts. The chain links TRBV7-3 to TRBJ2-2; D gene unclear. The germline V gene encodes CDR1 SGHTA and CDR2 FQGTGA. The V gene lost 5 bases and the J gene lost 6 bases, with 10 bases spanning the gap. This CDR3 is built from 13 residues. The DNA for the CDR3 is TGTGCCAGCAGCGCCATGCTTTCCGGGGAGCTGTTTTTT. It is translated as CASSAMLSGELFF.

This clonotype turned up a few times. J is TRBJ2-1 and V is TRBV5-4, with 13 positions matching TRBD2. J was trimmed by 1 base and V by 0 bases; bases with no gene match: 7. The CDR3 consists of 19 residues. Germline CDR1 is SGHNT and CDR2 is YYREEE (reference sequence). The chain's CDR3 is CASSLVRTSGGESYNEQFF. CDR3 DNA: TGTGCCAGCAGCTTGGTGCGGACTAGCGGGGGAGAATCCTACAATGAGCAGTTCTTC.

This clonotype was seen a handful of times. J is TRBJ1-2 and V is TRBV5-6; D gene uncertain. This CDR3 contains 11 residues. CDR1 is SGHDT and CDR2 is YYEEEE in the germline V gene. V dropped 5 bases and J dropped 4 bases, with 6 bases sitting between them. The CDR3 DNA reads TGTGCCAGCAGGTCCAGCTATGGCTACACCTTC. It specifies CASRSSYGYTF.

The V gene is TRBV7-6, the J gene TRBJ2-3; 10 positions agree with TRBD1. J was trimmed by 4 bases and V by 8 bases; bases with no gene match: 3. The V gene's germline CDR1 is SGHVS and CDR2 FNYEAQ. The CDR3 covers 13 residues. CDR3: CASGTGEADTQYF. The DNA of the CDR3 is TGTGCCAGCGGGACAGGGGAGGCAGATACGCAGTATTTT. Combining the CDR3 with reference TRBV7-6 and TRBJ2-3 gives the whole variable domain GAGVSQSPRYKVTKRGQDVALRCDPISGHVSLYWYRQALGQGPEFLTYFNYEAQQDKSGLPNDRFSAERPEGSISTLTIQRTEQRDSAMYRCASGTGEADTQYFGPGTRLTVL.

The CDR3 loop reads CSARDRAWSGANVLTF. In DNA form, the CDR3 reads TGCAGTGCTAGAGACCGCGCTTGGTCTGGGGCCAACGTCCTGACTTTC. The chain carries TRBV20-1 and TRBJ2-6; D is unclear. Germline V gene lookup returns CDR1 DFQATT and CDR2 SNEGSKA (reference sequence). V lost 0 bases, J lost 1 base, and 10 bases lay in between. The CDR3 extends over 16 amino acids.

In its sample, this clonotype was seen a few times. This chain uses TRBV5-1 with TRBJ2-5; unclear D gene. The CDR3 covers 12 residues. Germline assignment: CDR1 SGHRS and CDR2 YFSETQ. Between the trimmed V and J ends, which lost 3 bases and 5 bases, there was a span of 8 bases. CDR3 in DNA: TGCGCCAGCAGCTATACGGCGGAGACCCAGTACTTC. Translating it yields CASSYTAETQYF.

CDR3 sequence: CASSESNQPQHF. In DNA form, the CDR3 reads TGTGCCAGCAGCGAATCGAATCAGCCCCAGCATTTT. V gene TRBV3-1 combines with J gene TRBJ1-5, with D unclear. Between the trimmed V and J ends, which lost 5 bases and 4 bases, there was a span of 6 bases. The CDR3 consists of 12 residues. CDR1 is LGHDT and CDR2 is YNNKEL in the germline V gene (reference sequence).